Listed here are 8 T cell receptor beta chains from one sample, sequenced in a study of cytomegalovirus exposure and HLA in healthy donors. Data came from immunoSEQ multiplex PCR; TCRdb stores just in-frame clones and leaves some out. Here the sample spans a few hundred thousand clones, 70% to 90% being singletons. Sequenced material: PBMCs. These receptors came from a young man in good health and CMV-seronegative.

This clone was counted once. The gene calls are TRBV6-5 and TRBJ2-7, with D possibly being TRBD1 (6 bases). The V end lost 0 bases, the J end lost 4 bases, and 13 bases lay between the germline ends. The V gene's germline CDR1 is MNHEY and CDR2 SVGAGI. The CDR3 is made up of 15 amino acids. CDR3 protein: CASSYSRTDTYEQYF. DNA for the CDR3: TGTGCCAGCAGTTACTCGCGGACAGACACTTACGAGCAGTACTTC.

The J gene is TRBJ1-2, the V gene TRBV28, with D possibly being TRBD1 (6 bases). Germline V gene lookup returns CDR1 MDHEN and CDR2 SYDVKM. The CDR3 loop spans 16 amino acids. V was clipped by 6 bases and J by 2 bases, with 19 bases between them. The CDR3 DNA reads TGTGCCAGCAGGCGCAGGCTTACAGGGACCAACTATGGCTACACCTTC. The encoded protein is CASRRRLTGTNYGYTF.

The chain links TRBV27 to TRBJ2-7, with TRBD2 identical over 10 bases. CDR3 length: 17 amino acids. The V gene's germline CDR1 is MNHEY and CDR2 SMNVEV (reference sequence). Germline trimming cut 2 bases from V and 5 bases from J; bases unmatched to any gene: 12. The CDR3 here is CASSLSSGGLLGDEQYF. CDR3 DNA: TGTGCCAGCAGTTTAAGTAGCGGGGGGCTATTAGGCGACGAGCAGTACTTC.

The chain uses TRBV14 and TRBJ2-1; D uncertain. V was shortened by 0 bases and J by 0 bases, with 6 bases between the two germline ends. CDR1 SGHDN and CDR2 FVKESK come from the germline V gene. This CDR3 has 15 amino acids. Here the CDR3 reads CASSQDRYSYNEQFF. CDR3 nucleotides: TGTGCCAGCAGCCAAGACCGGTACTCCTACAATGAGCAGTTCTTC.

The chain has TRBV7-9 and TRBJ1-1; 7 bases are shared with TRBD1. J gave up 5 bases and V 6 bases, and 12 bases lay outside the gene matches. In germline, CDR1 is SEHNR, CDR2 FQNEAQ (reference sequence). The CDR3 totals 15 residues. The CDR3 DNA is TGTGCCAGCAGTTCATCCGAGACAGGGCGAACTGAAGCTTTCTTT. Translating gives CASSSSETGRTEAFF.

The chain joins TRBV4-2 to TRBJ1-4, with D perhaps TRBD1 (6 bases). CDR1 is LGHNA, CDR2 YNFKEQ, per germline. Trimming took 6 bases from V and 7 from J, leaving 15 bases between them. This CDR3 contains 14 residues. The CDR3 sequence: CASRPGTTGEKLFF. DNA for the CDR3: TGTGCCAGCAGACCAGGGACAACTGGTGAAAAACTGTTTTTT.

V and J are TRBV11-1 and TRBJ1-1, with D perhaps TRBD1 (5 bases). Trimming removed 0 bases from V and 5 bases from J, with 13 bases in between. CDR1 is SGHAT and CDR2 is FQDESV in the germline V gene (reference sequence). The CDR3 contains 15 residues. This CDR3 is CASSLAGRVGTEAFF. The CDR3 DNA sequence: TGTGCCAGCAGCTTAGCGGGCAGGGTGGGAACTGAAGCTTTCTTT.

The chain couples TRBV27 to TRBJ1-6; 8 bases are shared with TRBD1. With 4 bases clipped from V and 10 bases from J, the junction kept 9 bases outside the gene matches. Germline CDR1 and CDR2: MNHEY and SMNVEV (reference sequence). The length of the CDR3 is 15 residues. This chain's CDR3 is CASSWILDRGSPLHF. As DNA, the CDR3 is TGTGCCAGCAGTTGGATTCTTGACAGGGGCTCACCCCTCCACTTT.